Sequencing of this T cell receptor (beta chain) was carried out in a study of blood T cell repertoires in COVID-19. Across the study: Collection of acute and convalescent COVID-19 samples took place in the United States, Italy and Spain. From T cells, B-cell-depleted T cells, or PBMCs came the material, which was cDNA or gDNA.

Germline assignment: CDR1 SGHNT and CDR2 YYREEE (reference sequence). V shed 4 bases and J shed 0 bases, with 14 bases lying between them. CDR3 size: 16 residues. Turning to this clone: The same CDR3 arises from other DNA sequences in this sample as well.

In the original processing: Researchers report that nucleated cell counts were estimated from reference gene primer amplification. This table comes from immunoSEQ multiplex PCR, and its TCRdb copy is limited to in-frame clones, with some not included. Clone size and V and J calls were adopted from that table, with D and trimming inferred from the DNA. This sample has about 240,000 clones, with over 80% found just once. Sequencing was performed on peripheral blood. The clonotype comes from a human donor in a cohort sampled during active COVID-19. The chain has TRBV5-4 and TRBJ2-4, with D possibly TRBD1 on 5 matching bases. As DNA, the CDR3 is TGTGCCAGCAGCCTCGGCGGACAATTAGCCAAAAACATTCAGTACTTC. It encodes CASSLGGQLAKNIQYF.